Below are 2 T cell receptor beta chains sequenced from a single sample in a study of OX40 agonist ivuxolimab in advanced cancers. Repertoires were generated with immunoSEQ multiplex PCR, while TCRdb's copy carries only in-frame clones and drops some. The table has tens of thousands of clones, roughly 84% seen once. The material was CD4+ or CD8+ T cells sorted from blood, obtained in a trial of the OX40 agonist ivuxolimab. The receptor source for this set is an adult with an advanced solid tumor such as melanoma, head and neck, liver or kidney cancer.

The V and J genes are TRBV18 and TRBJ2-3; TRBD2 matches at 14 bases. V was pared by 1 base and J by 7 bases, with 4 bases of the junction left unmatched. Germline assignment: CDR1 KGHSH and CDR2 LQKENI. This CDR3 contains 16 residues. The CDR3 DNA reads as TGTGCCAGCTCACCACAAGGGACTAGCGGGAGATATACGCAGTATTTT. Translated, it gives CASSPQGTSGRYTQYF.

The chain joins TRBV5-8 to TRBJ1-1, with D hard to call. The germline V gene encodes CDR1 SGHTS and CDR2 YDEGEE. V lost 6 bases and J lost 3, with 15 bases in between. The CDR3 spans 14 residues. The CDR3 bases are TGTGCCAGCACCCCGGGGTTCGGGGACACTGAAGCTTTCTTT. This encodes CASTPGFGDTEAFF. Using reference TRBV5-8 and TRBJ1-1 for the parts outside the CDR3, the full variable domain is EAGVTQSPTHLIKTRGQQATLRCSPISGHTSVYWYQQALGLGLQFLLWYDEGEERNRGNFPPRFSGRQFPNYSSELNVNALELEDSALYLCASTPGFGDTEAFFGQGTRLTVV.